This T cell receptor beta chain was captured by sequencing in a study of blood T cell repertoires in COVID-19. Data came from immunoSEQ multiplex PCR; TCRdb stores just in-frame clones and leaves some out. The sample shows 150,000 to 200,000 clones, 85% to 95% of them seen only once. Patients at the Seattle site were enrolled during active infection and followed longitudinally. Germline-derived CDR1 and CDR2 are KGHSH and LQKENI. The ends were cut back, 3 bases at V and 8 bases at J, with 16 bases in the middle. This CDR3 region has 14 residues. Sequences were obtained from peripheral blood. The chain joins TRBV18 to TRBJ1-2; D is unclear. The receptor was isolated from a woman aged 55-69 years with COVID-19, enrolled during active disease. CDR3 residues: CASSPRQEGSGYTF. As DNA, the CDR3 is TGTGCCAGCTCACCTAGGCAGGAAGGGAGCGGCTACACCTTC.